This is a list of T cell receptor beta chains from one sample in a study of siplizumab effects on memory and regulatory T cells. Method: immunoSEQ multiplex PCR; TCRdb's copy keeps in-frame clones and lacks some. The sample has 85,000 to 120,000 clones; 80% to 95% are singletons. Sequencing was performed on CD4+ T cells sorted from blood. These receptors were collected from a human donor in good health. CDR3s include the opening cysteine and the closing phenylalanine or tryptophan. The D gene is left open where the match is weak. Where a row states a size, it is once, few, many or the class of an expanded clone; other rows omit it.

v_call,j_call,clone_size,d_call,cdr3_nt,cdr3_aa
TRBV7-2,TRBJ2-7,-,-,TGTGCCAGCAGCCACCGGGCTGCCGAGCAGTACTTC,CASSHRAAEQYF
TRBV20-1,TRBJ1-1,-,-,TGCAGTGCTAGAGGCGGGAATCAGGGTTTCTTT,CSARGGNQGFF
TRBV30,TRBJ2-1,-,-,TGTGCCTGGAGTGATTTGATTAATAGCGGCTTCTTCTTC,CAWSDLINSGFFF
TRBV6-5,TRBJ2-7,-,TRBD2,TGTGCCAGCAGTTACAGCCGACTAGCGGGAGCCAACGAGCAGTACTTC,CASSYSRLAGANEQYF
TRBV10-3,TRBJ2-2,-,TRBD2,TGTGCCTCGAAAGGGCGCCTAGCGGGGGAAACCGGGGAGCTGTTTTTT,CASKGRLAGETGELFF
TRBV28,TRBJ2-7,-,-,TGTGCCAGCAGTTTTACAGGCGTTGTTTCCTACGAGCAGTACTTC,CASSFTGVVSYEQYF
TRBV7-6,TRBJ2-7,-,-,TGTGCCAGCAGCTTAGTAGCGGATCACAACTACGAGCAGTACTTC,CASSLVADHNYEQYF
TRBV20-1,TRBJ1-1,-,-,TGCAGTGCTCAACCGCCTACTGAGGCTTTCTTT,CSAQPPTEAFF
TRBV6-1,TRBJ2-3,-,TRBD2,TGTGCCAGCAGTGGTAAAACTAGCGGGAGTGGTAGCACAGATACGCAGTATTTT,CASSGKTSGSGSTDTQYF
TRBV29-1,TRBJ1-1,-,-,TGCAGCGTTGCCCGGGGAACCGGCAGGTCCGAAGCTTTCTTT,CSVARGTGRSEAFF
TRBV5-1,TRBJ2-7,once,TRBD2,TGCGCCAGCAGCTTGTCTAGCGGCTACGAGCAGTACTTC,CASSLSSGYEQYF
TRBV29-1,TRBJ2-1,-,-,TGCAGCGTTGAGCGGAGGGGCAGCTCCTACAATGAGCAGTTCTTC,CSVERRGSSYNEQFF
TRBV19,TRBJ2-3,-,TRBD2,TGTGCCAGTACCCCGGGACTAGCGGGAGTAACAGATACGCAGTATTTT,CASTPGLAGVTDTQYF
TRBV29-1,TRBJ2-2,-,-,TGCAGCGTTAGGGGCAGGGGCACCGGGGAGCTGTTTTTT,CSVRGRGTGELFF
TRBV10-2,TRBJ2-1,-,TRBD2,TGCGCCAGCAGACTAGCGGGAGCGCTCTACAATGAGCAGTTCTTC,CASRLAGALYNEQFF
TRBV4-1,TRBJ2-1,-,-,TGCGCCAGCAGCCAAGATCAGACAAGGAGCTACAATGAGCAGTTCTTC,CASSQDQTRSYNEQFF
TRBV29-1,TRBJ2-3,-,-,TGCAGCGTTGAAGATCTCCGGCTCACCACAGATACGCAGTATTTT,CSVEDLRLTTDTQYF
TRBV13,TRBJ1-4,-,-,TGTGCCAGCAGCTTCCACAGGGCCACTAATGAAAAACTGTTTTTT,CASSFHRATNEKLFF
TRBV10-1,TRBJ2-7,few,TRBD2,TGCGCCAGCGCAGCGGGACTCTCCTACGAGCAGTACTTC,CASAAGLSYEQYF
TRBV7-9,TRBJ1-1,-,-,TGTGCCAGCACCAACAAGGACAGCCTTGAAGCTTTCTTT,CASTNKDSLEAFF
TRBV11-2,TRBJ1-1,few,-,TGTGCCAGCAGCTTAGGACAGAACACTGAAGCTTTCTTT,CASSLGQNTEAFF
TRBV5-1,TRBJ2-3,-,-,TGCGCCAGCAGGTGGGACGTCACAGATACGCAGTATTTT,CASRWDVTDTQYF
TRBV7-9,TRBJ2-7,-,-,TGTGCCAGCAGCTTCCCGCCTGGCTACGAGCAGTACTTC,CASSFPPGYEQYF
TRBV6-6,TRBJ2-7,-,TRBD1,TGTGCCAGCAGTCCCCAGACAGGGGCCTTAGTGCAGTACTTC,CASSPQTGALVQYF
TRBV2,TRBJ2-7,-,-,TGTGCCACAAGGCAGACACTGGGCAGGGAGTACTTC,CATRQTLGREYF
TRBV9,TRBJ1-3,-,-,TGTGCCAGCAGCCCAGGAGGACACTCTGGAAACACCATATATTTT,CASSPGGHSGNTIYF
TRBV7-6,TRBJ2-7,-,TRBD1,TGTGCCAGCAGCTTGGGGACAGGTTATACCTACGAGCAGTACTTC,CASSLGTGYTYEQYF
TRBV6-6,TRBJ1-3,-,-,TGTGCCAGCGGGGGAGGGGGAACCTCTGGAAACACCATATATTTT,CASGGGGTSGNTIYF
TRBV6-1,TRBJ1-2,-,TRBD1,TGTGCCAGCAGTACCCGACAGGGGGGAGGCTACACCTTC,CASSTRQGGGYTF
TRBV28,TRBJ2-7,-,TRBD1,TGTGCCAGCAGGACGACGACAGGGGGCGCCTACGAGCAGTACTTC,CASRTTTGGAYEQYF
TRBV19,TRBJ2-3,-,TRBD2,TGTGCCAGTAGTATGGGGAGGGGATACACAGATACGCAGTATTTT,CASSMGRGYTDTQYF
TRBV11-2,TRBJ2-7,-,TRBD1,TGTGCCAGCAGCTTCACCGGGACAGGGGGCGAGCAGTACTTC,CASSFTGTGGEQYF
TRBV5-1,TRBJ2-5,once,-,TGCGCCAGCAGCTTACCCGGGTTGGAGACCCAGTACTTC,CASSLPGLETQYF
TRBV5-1,TRBJ1-2,-,-,TGCGCCAGCAGCTTGGATGGATCTGGTGGCTACACCTTC,CASSLDGSGGYTF
TRBV2,TRBJ2-3,few,TRBD2,TGTGCCAGCGATAGCGGGAGGGCTAGGGGCACAGATACGCAGTATTTT,CASDSGRARGTDTQYF
TRBV7-2,TRBJ1-1,-,-,TGTGCCAGCAGCTCCCGTTCCGGACAGTTGAACACTGAAGCTTTCTTT,CASSSRSGQLNTEAFF
TRBV14,TRBJ1-1,-,-,TGTGCCAGCAGCCAAGGACAGGTCACTGAAGCTTTCTTT,CASSQGQVTEAFF
TRBV6-4,TRBJ2-1,-,-,TGTGCCAGCAGTCGCGAGACAGGACTGAACAATGAGCAGTTCTTC,CASSRETGLNNEQFF
TRBV28,TRBJ1-1,-,-,TGTGCCAGCACGGGCCCTGAAGCTTTCTTT,CASTGPEAFF
TRBV28,TRBJ2-7,-,-,TGTGCCAGCAGTCCCCTTAGGTCTTTGGGCTACGAGCAGTACTTC,CASSPLRSLGYEQYF
TRBV19,TRBJ2-1,-,TRBD2,TGTGCCAGTAGTGAGGCTAGCGGGAGGTATGAGCAGTTCTTC,CASSEASGRYEQFF
TRBV7-9,TRBJ2-7,once,-,TGTGCCAGCGGGGAAAACGAGCAGTACTTC,CASGENEQYF
TRBV9,TRBJ1-2,-,TRBD1,TGTGCCAGCAGCGCCCAACAGGGGAACTATGGCTACACCTTC,CASSAQQGNYGYTF
TRBV30,TRBJ1-1,-,-,TGTGCCTGGACGAGGCCGCCTAAGAGGACTGAAGCTTTCTTT,CAWTRPPKRTEAFF
TRBV9,TRBJ2-7,-,TRBD2,TGTGCCAGCAGCGTAGCCGGGACTAGCGGTATCCACGAGCAGTACTTC,CASSVAGTSGIHEQYF
TRBV2,TRBJ1-2,-,-,TGTGCCAGCAAACGACTTGGGACTGAACATGGCTACACCTTC,CASKRLGTEHGYTF
TRBV13,TRBJ1-4,-,TRBD1,TGTGCCAGCAGCTCCCGGGACAGGGGTGAAAAACTGTTTTTT,CASSSRDRGEKLFF
TRBV20-1,TRBJ1-5,few,-,TGCAGTGCTAGGGGCTCTGGGCCCCAGCATTTT,CSARGSGPQHF
TRBV18,TRBJ2-1,-,TRBD2,TGTGCCAGCTCACCAGGCCTGCGGGGGGGCTCCTACAATGAGCAGTTCTTC,CASSPGLRGGSYNEQFF
TRBV7-9,TRBJ2-5,-,TRBD2,TGTGCCAGCAACACGGGAGGGGGAGGGCCCGAAGAGACCCAGTACTTC,CASNTGGGGPEETQYF
TRBV5-4,TRBJ2-7,-,-,TGTGCCAGCAGCGTCAGTTACGAGCAGTACTTC,CASSVSYEQYF
TRBV28,TRBJ1-1,-,-,TGTGCCAGCAGTTTATTGGGGGGCACTGAAGCTTTCTTT,CASSLLGGTEAFF